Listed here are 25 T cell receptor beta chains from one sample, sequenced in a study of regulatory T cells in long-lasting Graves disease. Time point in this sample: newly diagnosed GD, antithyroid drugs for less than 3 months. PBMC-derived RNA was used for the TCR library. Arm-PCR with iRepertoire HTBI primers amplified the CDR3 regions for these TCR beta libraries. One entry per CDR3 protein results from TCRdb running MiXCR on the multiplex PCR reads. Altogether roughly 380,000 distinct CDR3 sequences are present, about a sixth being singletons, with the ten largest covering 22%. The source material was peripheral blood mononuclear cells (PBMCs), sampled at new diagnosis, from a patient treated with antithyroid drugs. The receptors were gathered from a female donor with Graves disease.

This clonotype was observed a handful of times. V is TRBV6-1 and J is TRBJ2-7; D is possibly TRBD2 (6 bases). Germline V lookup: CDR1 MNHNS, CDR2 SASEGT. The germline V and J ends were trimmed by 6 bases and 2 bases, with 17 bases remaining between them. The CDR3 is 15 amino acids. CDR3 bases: TGTGCCAGCAGCCCATGGGGGAGGACTACCTACGAGCAGTACTTC. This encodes CASSPWGRTTYEQYF.

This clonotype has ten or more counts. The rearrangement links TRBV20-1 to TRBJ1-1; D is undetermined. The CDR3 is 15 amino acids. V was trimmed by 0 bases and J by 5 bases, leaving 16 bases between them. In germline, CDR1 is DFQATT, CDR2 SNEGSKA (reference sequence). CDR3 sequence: CSARDWRGKDTEAFF. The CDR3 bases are TGCAGTGCTAGAGATTGGCGGGGAAAGGATACTGAAGCTTTCTTT.

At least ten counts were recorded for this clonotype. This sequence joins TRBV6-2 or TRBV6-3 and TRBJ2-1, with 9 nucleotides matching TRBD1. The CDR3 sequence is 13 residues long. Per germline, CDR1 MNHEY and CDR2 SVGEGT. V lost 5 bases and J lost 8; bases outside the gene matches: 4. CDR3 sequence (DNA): TGTGCCAGCAGTGGCGGGACAGGGTATGAGCAGTTCTTC. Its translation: CASSGGTGYEQFF.

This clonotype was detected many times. The CDR3, as DNA: TGTGCCAGCAGCTTAGATGGGGGCGGTCGGACTGAAGCTTTCTTT. Residues: CASSLDGGGRTEAFF. The J gene is TRBJ1-1, the V gene TRBV7-9; perhaps TRBD1 as D (6 bases). Germline lookup yields CDR1 SEHNR and CDR2 FQNEAQ (reference sequence). The CDR3 has 15 amino acids. V was trimmed by 1 base and J by 5 bases, leaving 14 bases between them.

CDR3 nucleotide sequence: TGCAGCGTTTGGACAGGGGACGATACGCAGTATTTT. It is translated as CSVWTGDDTQYF. The gene calls are TRBV29-1 and TRBJ2-3, with 9 nucleotides matching TRBD1. The germline gives CDR1 SQVTM, CDR2 ANQGSEA. The V gene end was trimmed by 5 bases and the J gene end by 6 bases; junction bases not matched to a gene: 3. This CDR3 spans 12 amino acids.

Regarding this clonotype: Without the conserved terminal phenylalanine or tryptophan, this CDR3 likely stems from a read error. CDR3 sequence: CATSRGHTETQYS. The CDR3 bases are TGTGCCACCAGCAGAGGCCATACCGAGACCCAGTACTCC. V is TRBV15 and J is TRBJ2-5; D gene unclear. With 1 base removed from V and 5 bases from J, the gap between germline ends came to 8 bases. Germline CDR1 LNHNV, CDR2 YYDKDF (reference sequence). The CDR3 contains 13 residues.

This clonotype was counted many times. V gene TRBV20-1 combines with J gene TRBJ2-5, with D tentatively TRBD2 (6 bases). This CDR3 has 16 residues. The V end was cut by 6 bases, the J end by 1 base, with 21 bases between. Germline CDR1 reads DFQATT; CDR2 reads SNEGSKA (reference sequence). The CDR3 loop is CSARRAGLRFQETQYF. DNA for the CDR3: TGCAGTGCCCGGAGGGCGGGATTGAGGTTCCAAGAGACCCAGTACTTC.

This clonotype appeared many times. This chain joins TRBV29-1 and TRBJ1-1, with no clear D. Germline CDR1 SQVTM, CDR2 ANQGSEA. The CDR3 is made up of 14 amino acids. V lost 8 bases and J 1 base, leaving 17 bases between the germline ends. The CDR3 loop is CSSDSTASNTEAFF. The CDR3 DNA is TGCAGCTCCGATTCGACCGCGTCGAACACTGAAGCTTTCTTT.

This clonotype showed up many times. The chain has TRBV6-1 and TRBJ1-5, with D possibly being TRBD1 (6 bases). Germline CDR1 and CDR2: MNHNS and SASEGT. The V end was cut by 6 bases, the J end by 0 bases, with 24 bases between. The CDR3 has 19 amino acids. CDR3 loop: CASSRRHGGDGSSNQPQHF. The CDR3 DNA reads TGTGCCAGCAGCCGACGGCATGGGGGCGACGGAAGTAGCAATCAGCCCCAGCATTTT.

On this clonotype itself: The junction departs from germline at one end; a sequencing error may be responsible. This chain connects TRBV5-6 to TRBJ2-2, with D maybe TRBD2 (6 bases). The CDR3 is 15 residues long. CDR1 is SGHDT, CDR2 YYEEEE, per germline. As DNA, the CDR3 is TGTGCCAGCAGCCTAACTTCGGGACTTTCCGGGGAGCTGTCTTTT. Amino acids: CASSLTSGLSGELSF.

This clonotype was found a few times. CDR3 in amino acids: CASSGQGVDEQFF. DNA of the CDR3: TGTGCCAGCAGCGGACAGGGTGTCGATGAGCAGTTCTTC. J is TRBJ2-1 and V is TRBV12-3 or TRBV12-4; 8 bases match TRBD1. This CDR3 comprises 13 residues. V trimming: 6 bases; J trimming: 8 bases; junction bases outside the gene matches: 6.

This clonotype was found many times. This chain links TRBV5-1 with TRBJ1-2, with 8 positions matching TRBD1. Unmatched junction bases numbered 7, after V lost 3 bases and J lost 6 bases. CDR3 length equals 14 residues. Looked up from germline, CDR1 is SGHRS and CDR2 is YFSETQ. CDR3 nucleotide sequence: TGCGCCAGCAGCTCACGGACAGGGAGGGATGGCTACACCTTC. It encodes CASSSRTGRDGYTF.

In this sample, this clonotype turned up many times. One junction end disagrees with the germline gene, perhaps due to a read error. CDR3 sequence (DNA): TGTGCCAGCAGCTCGGGCTACGAGCAGTACTTC. This sequence encodes CASSSGYEQYF. This chain links TRBV5-1 with TRBJ2-7; D call uncertain. This CDR3 comprises 11 residues. Germline V gene sequence: CDR1 SGHRS, CDR2 YFSETQ.

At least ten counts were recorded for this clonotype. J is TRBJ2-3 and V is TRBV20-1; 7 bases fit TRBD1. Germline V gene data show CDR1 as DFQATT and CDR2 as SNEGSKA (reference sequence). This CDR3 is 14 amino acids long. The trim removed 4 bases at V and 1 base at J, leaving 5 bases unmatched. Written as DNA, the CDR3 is TGCAGTGCTACGAGGACAGGCCGCACAGATACGCAGTATTTT. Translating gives CSATRTGRTDTQYF.

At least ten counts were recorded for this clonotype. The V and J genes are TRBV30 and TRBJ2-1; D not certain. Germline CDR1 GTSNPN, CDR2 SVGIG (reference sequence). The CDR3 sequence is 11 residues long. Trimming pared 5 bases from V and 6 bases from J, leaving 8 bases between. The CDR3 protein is CAWAHVNEQFF. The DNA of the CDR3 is TGTGCCTGGGCCCACGTCAATGAGCAGTTCTTC.

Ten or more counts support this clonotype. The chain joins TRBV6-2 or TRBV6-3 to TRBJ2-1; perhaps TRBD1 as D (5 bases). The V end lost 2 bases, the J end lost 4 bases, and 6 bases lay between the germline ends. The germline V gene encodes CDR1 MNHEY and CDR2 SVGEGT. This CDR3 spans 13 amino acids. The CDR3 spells CASSYGAYNEQFF. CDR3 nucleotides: TGTGCCAGCAGTTACGGGGCTTACAATGAGCAGTTCTTC.

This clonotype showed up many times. The CDR3 loop is CASSWGLAGETQYF. CDR3 nucleotide sequence: TGTGCCAGCAGCTGGGGACTAGCGGGAGAGACCCAGTACTTC. The chain combines TRBV5-6 with TRBJ2-5; TRBD2 agrees at 12 bases. The J segment lost 4 bases and the V segment lost 3 bases, leaving 1 base of the junction unmatched. CDR3 length: 14 residues. Germline-derived CDR1 and CDR2 are SGHDT and YYEEEE. The complete variable domain, with remaining parts taken from reference TRBV5-6 and TRBJ2-5, reads DAGVTQSPTHLIKTRGQQVTLRCSPKSGHDTVSWYQQALGQGPQFIFQYYEEEERQRGNFPDRFSGHQFPNYSSELNVNALLLGDSALYLCASSWGLAGETQYFGPGTRLLVL.

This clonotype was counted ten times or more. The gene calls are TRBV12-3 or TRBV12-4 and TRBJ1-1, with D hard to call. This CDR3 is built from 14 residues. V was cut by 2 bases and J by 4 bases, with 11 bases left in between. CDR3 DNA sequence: TGTGCCAGCAGTTTACCGGGTTTGTCCACTGAAGCTTTCTTT. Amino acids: CASSLPGLSTEAFF.

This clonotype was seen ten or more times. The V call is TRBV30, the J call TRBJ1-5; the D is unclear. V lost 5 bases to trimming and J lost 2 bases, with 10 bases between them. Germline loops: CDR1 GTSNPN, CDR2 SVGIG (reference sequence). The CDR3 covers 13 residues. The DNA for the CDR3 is TGTGCCTGGGCCCCGGGAGGCAATCAGCCCCAGCATTTT. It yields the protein CAWAPGGNQPQHF.

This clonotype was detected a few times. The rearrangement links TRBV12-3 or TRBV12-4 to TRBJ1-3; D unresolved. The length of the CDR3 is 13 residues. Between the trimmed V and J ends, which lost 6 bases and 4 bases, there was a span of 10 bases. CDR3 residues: CASRPNMGNTIYF. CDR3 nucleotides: TGTGCCAGCAGGCCTAACATGGGAAACACCATATATTTT.

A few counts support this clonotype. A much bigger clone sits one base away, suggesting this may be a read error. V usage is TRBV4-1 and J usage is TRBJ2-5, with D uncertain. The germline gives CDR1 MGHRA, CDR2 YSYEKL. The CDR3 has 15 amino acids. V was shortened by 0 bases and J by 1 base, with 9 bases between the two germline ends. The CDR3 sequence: CASSQDGLPQETQYF. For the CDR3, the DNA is TGCGCCAGCAGCCAAGACGGGCTGCCCCAAGAGACCCAGTACTTC.

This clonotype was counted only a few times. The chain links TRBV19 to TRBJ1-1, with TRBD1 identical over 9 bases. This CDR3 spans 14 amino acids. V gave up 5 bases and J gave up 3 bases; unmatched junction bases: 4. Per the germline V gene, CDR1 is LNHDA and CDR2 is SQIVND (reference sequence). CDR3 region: CASSVRDRDTEAFF. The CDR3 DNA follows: TGTGCCAGTAGTGTCCGGGACAGGGACACTGAAGCTTTCTTT. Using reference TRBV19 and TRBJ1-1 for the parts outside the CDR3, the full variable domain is DGGITQSPKYLFRKEGQNVTLSCEQNLNHDAMYWYRQDPGQGLRLIYYSQIVNDFQKGDIAEGYSVSREKKESFPLTVTSAQKNPTAFYLCASSVRDRDTEAFFGQGTRLTVV.

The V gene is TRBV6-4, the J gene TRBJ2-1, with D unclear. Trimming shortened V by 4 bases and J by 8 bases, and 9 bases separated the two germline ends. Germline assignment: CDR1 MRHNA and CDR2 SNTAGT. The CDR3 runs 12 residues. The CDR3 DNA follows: TGTGCCAGCAGTGGGGCAGGCGATGAGCAGTTCTTC. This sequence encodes CASSGAGDEQFF.

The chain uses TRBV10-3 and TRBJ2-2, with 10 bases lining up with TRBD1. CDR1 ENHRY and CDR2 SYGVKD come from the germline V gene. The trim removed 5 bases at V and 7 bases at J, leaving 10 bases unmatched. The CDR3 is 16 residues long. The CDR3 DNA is TGTGCCATCAGTACGACAGGGGGCCCTAGTGGCGGGGAGCTGTTTTTT. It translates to CAISTTGGPSGGELFF.

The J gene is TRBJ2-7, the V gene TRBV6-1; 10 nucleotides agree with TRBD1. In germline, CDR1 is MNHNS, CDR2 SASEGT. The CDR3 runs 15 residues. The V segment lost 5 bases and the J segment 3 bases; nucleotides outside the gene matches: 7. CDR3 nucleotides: TGTGCCAGCAGTCACCGGGACAGGGGAGGCTACGAGCAGTACTTC. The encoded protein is CASSHRDRGGYEQYF.